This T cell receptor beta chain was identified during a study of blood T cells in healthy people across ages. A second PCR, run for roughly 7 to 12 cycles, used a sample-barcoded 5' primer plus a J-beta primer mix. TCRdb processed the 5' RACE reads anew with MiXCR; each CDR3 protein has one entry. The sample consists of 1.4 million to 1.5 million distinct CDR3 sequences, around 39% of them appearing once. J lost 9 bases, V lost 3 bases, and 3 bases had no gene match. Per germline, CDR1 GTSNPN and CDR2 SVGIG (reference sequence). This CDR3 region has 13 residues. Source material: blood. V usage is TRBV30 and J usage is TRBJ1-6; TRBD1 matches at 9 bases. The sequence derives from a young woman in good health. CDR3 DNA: TGTGCCTGGAGGGGACAGGGAGTTTCACCCCTCCACTTT. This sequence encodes CAWRGQGVSPLHF.